Presented here are 14 T cell receptor beta chains from one specimen sequenced in a study of response to subunit inactivated influenza vaccine. TCRdb independently ran MiXCR on the RT-PCR reads; one entry per CDR3 protein. The table shows 530,000 or so distinct CDR3 sequences, with about 25% occurring only once. The material was CD4+ T cells sorted from PBMCs, obtained about 5 days after vaccination. These TCRs come from a man between 50 and 59 years old who received an inactivated influenza vaccine.

This clonotype came up a few times. The chain couples TRBV20-1 to TRBJ2-2, with 7 bases aligning to TRBD1. The germline V gene has CDR1 DFQATT and CDR2 SNEGSKA (reference sequence). CDR3 size: 14 residues. J was trimmed by 4 bases and V by 6 bases; bases with no gene match: 8. This chain's CDR3 is CSARGQISTGELFF. In DNA, the CDR3 is TGCAGTGCCAGGGGACAGATCAGCACCGGGGAGCTGTTTTTT.

The V and J genes are TRBV13 and TRBJ2-7; 10 bases align to TRBD2. With V trimmed by 4 bases and J by 5 bases, 5 bases remained unmatched. Germline V gene sequence: CDR1 PRHDT, CDR2 FYEKMQ (reference sequence). The CDR3 loop spans 14 amino acids. CDR3 residues: CASSSSSGRDEQYF. In DNA, the CDR3 is TGTGCCAGCAGCTCTTCTAGCGGGAGAGACGAGCAGTACTTC.

This chain links TRBV20-1 with TRBJ2-7; D is perhaps TRBD1 (6 bases). V was trimmed by 0 bases and J by 4 bases, leaving 13 bases between them. Germline CDR1 DFQATT, CDR2 SNEGSKA (reference sequence). CDR3 length: 14 residues. Written as DNA, the CDR3 is TGCAGTGCTAGAGACCCCAGGGGCCCGTACGAGCAGTACTTC. This sequence encodes CSARDPRGPYEQYF.

The chain recombines TRBV10-3 with TRBJ2-5; tentative D call: TRBD1 (6 bases). Trimming took 2 bases from V and 5 from J, leaving 12 bases between them. The CDR3 totals 14 residues. From germline, CDR1 is ENHRY and CDR2 SYGVKD. CDR3 sequence: CAISENRQAETQYF. In DNA form, the CDR3 reads TGTGCCATCAGTGAGAATAGACAGGCGGAGACCCAGTACTTC.

The chain is built from TRBV20-1 and TRBJ2-7; TRBD1 matches at 10 bases. J gave up 5 bases and V 6 bases, and 13 bases lay outside the gene matches. Germline V gene lookup returns CDR1 DFQATT and CDR2 SNEGSKA (reference sequence). The CDR3 runs 15 residues. CDR3 residues: CSARIRTGGKDEQYF. Written as DNA, the CDR3 is TGCAGTGCCCGAATCAGGACAGGGGGGAAGGACGAGCAGTACTTC.

The genes are TRBV4-3 and TRBJ2-1, with unresolved D. V was cut by 0 bases and J by 4 bases, with 13 bases left in between. CDR3 length equals 16 residues. The germline CDR1 and CDR2 sequences are LGHNA and YSLEER. The CDR3 bases are TGCGCCAGCAGCCAAGATCGGGTGACACTGTACAATGAGCAGTTCTTC. This sequence encodes CASSQDRVTLYNEQFF.

The chain couples TRBV7-9 to TRBJ1-1; D is undetermined. Trimming cost V 5 bases and J 4 bases, with 11 bases left between them. Germline assignment: CDR1 SEHNR and CDR2 FQNEAQ (reference sequence). The CDR3 is 13 amino acids. CDR3 amino acids: CASSARMGTEAFF. CDR3 bases: TGTGCCAGCAGCGCCAGGATGGGCACTGAAGCTTTCTTT.

This clonotype has more than one count but fewer than ten. This chain links TRBV12-3 or TRBV12-4 with TRBJ2-7; D not resolved. This CDR3 has 13 amino acids. V lost 3 bases to trimming and J lost 0 bases, with 6 bases between them. CDR3 in amino acids: CASSFLSSYEQYF. For the CDR3, the DNA is TGTGCCAGCAGTTTTTTAAGCTCCTACGAGCAGTACTTC.

The chain has TRBV27 and TRBJ2-5, with D tentatively TRBD1 (5 bases). Trimming cost V 4 bases and J 1 base, with 13 bases left between them. The CDR3 totals 15 residues. Per germline, CDR1 MNHEY and CDR2 SMNVEV (reference sequence). The DNA of the CDR3 is TGTGCCAGCAGTTCCGACCCCAGGGTCCAAGAGACCCAGTACTTC. Translated: CASSSDPRVQETQYF.

This clonotype was seen more than once but under ten times. In DNA form, the CDR3 reads TGTGCCAGCAGCTTACCGGGACAGGGGGAGACCCACGAGCAGTACTTC. Protein: CASSLPGQGETHEQYF. The chain employs TRBV5-6 and TRBJ2-7, with TRBD1 identical over 11 bases. The length of the CDR3 is 16 residues. After removal of 2 bases from V and 5 bases from J, the junction contained 9 bases not matched to a gene. From germline, CDR1 is SGHDT and CDR2 YYEEEE. The full variable domain, rest sourced from reference TRBV5-6 and TRBJ2-7, is DAGVTQSPTHLIKTRGQQVTLRCSPKSGHDTVSWYQQALGQGPQFIFQYYEEEERQRGNFPDRFSGHQFPNYSSELNVNALLLGDSALYLCASSLPGQGETHEQYFGPGTRLTVT.

This clonotype was observed a handful of times. The V gene is TRBV7-9, the J gene TRBJ2-5; D uncertain. Germline CDR1 and CDR2: SEHNR and FQNEAQ (reference sequence). The CDR3 runs 15 residues. The germline V and J ends were trimmed by 2 bases and 1 base, with 11 bases remaining between them. CDR3 in amino acids: CASSLSAAPQETQYF. CDR3 DNA: TGTGCCAGCAGCTTAAGCGCCGCACCCCAAGAGACCCAGTACTTC.

This clonotype was counted a few times. The chain carries TRBV6-1 and TRBJ2-1; a possible D gene is TRBD2 (5 bases). Germline V gene data show CDR1 as MNHNS and CDR2 as SASEGT. V gave up 7 bases and J gave up 2 bases, with 15 bases separating them. The CDR3 loop spans 15 amino acids. CDR3 sequence: CASTSRRAAYNEQFF. CDR3 sequence (DNA): TGTGCCAGCACGTCCCGGCGGGCCGCCTACAATGAGCAGTTCTTC.

CDR3 nucleotide sequence: TGCGCCAGCAGCTGGGGGGGGACAGATGGAGAGACCCAGTACTTC. This gives the protein CASSWGGTDGETQYF. The chain recombines TRBV5-1 with TRBJ2-5; D might be TRBD1 or TRBD2, each matching 7 bases. The V gene's germline CDR1 is SGHRS and CDR2 YFSETQ. CDR3 length equals 15 residues. V was cut by 3 bases and J by 4 bases, with 16 bases left in between.

Only a few counts were recorded for this clonotype. The V call is TRBV5-1, the J call TRBJ1-1; TRBD1 matches 11 bases. The ends lost 2 bases at V and 7 bases at J; junction bases unmatched: 4. From germline, CDR1 is SGHRS and CDR2 YFSETQ. The CDR3 is made up of 14 amino acids. In nucleotides, the CDR3 is TGCGCCAGCAGCTTCGGACAGGGGGCAAGTGAAGCTTTCTTT. Translation gives CASSFGQGASEAFF. Complete variable domain (other parts from reference TRBV5-1 and TRBJ1-1): KAGVTQTPRYLIKTRGQQVTLSCSPISGHRSVSWYQQTPGQGLQFLFEYFSETQRNKGNFPGRFSGRQFSNSRSEMNVSTLELGDSALYLCASSFGQGASEAFFGQGTRLTVV.